The 10 T cell receptor beta chains below all came from one sample that was sequenced in a study of shared clonotypes between healthy human individuals. The data were produced by immunoSEQ multiplex PCR, yet TCRdb's version contains in-frame clones alone and is incomplete. There are 2,100,000 or so clones in the sample; approximately 95% occur only once, and more than 0.1% lies in the top ten. The sample comprised naive CD4+ T cells sorted from blood. Subset specified: CD45RA+ positively selected. These TCRs come from a young man in good health.

The chain employs TRBV5-1 and TRBJ2-2; D ambiguous. In germline, CDR1 is SGHRS, CDR2 YFSETQ. The CDR3 is 14 residues long. V was cut by 5 bases and J by 0 bases, with 8 bases left in between. The CDR3 sequence: CASRAPANTGELFF. The CDR3 nucleotides are TGCGCCAGCAGGGCACCCGCGAACACCGGGGAGCTGTTTTTT.

CDR3 nucleotide sequence: TGTGCCAGCTGGACAGGATCGTCCCACGAGCAGTACTTC. This translates into CASWTGSSHEQYF. The chain has TRBV10-3 and TRBJ2-7, with 7 positions matching TRBD1. Trimming removed 10 bases from V and 5 bases from J; junction bases left unmatched: 11. This CDR3 spans 13 amino acids. Germline CDR1 is ENHRY and CDR2 is SYGVKD.

V gene TRBV5-1 combines with J gene TRBJ1-2; no firm D call. The CDR3 contains 12 residues. The V gene lost 0 bases and the J gene lost 8 bases, with 8 bases spanning the gap. Looked up from germline, CDR1 is SGHRS and CDR2 is YFSETQ. The CDR3 sequence: CASSLEVGGYTF. The CDR3 coding sequence is TGCGCCAGCAGCTTGGAGGTAGGGGGCTACACCTTC.

This chain links TRBV11-2 with TRBJ1-6; D is possibly TRBD1 (6 bases). V lost 5 bases and J lost 4, with 15 bases in between. The CDR3 has 16 residues. Germline CDR1 is SGHAT and CDR2 is FQNNGV. CDR3 coding DNA: TGTGCCAGCAGCCCACAGGGCGGAAGATATAATTCACCCCTCCACTTT. Its translation is CASSPQGGRYNSPLHF.

The rearrangement uses TRBV2 and TRBJ2-1; unclear D gene. Germline V gene sequence: CDR1 SNHLY, CDR2 FYNNEI. The CDR3 has 14 residues. V gave up 4 bases and J gave up 3 bases, with 10 bases separating them. The CDR3 sequence: CASSVGGRYNEQFF. The CDR3 DNA follows: TGTGCCAGCAGTGTGGGCGGCCGCTACAATGAGCAGTTCTTC.

Concerning this clone itself: This sample includes further DNA sequences coding for the same CDR3. The chain combines TRBV11-2 with TRBJ2-3; TRBD2 is a possible D gene (6 bases). The V end lost 0 bases, the J end lost 2 bases, and 6 bases lay between the germline ends. The CDR3 has 14 residues. CDR1 is SGHAT, CDR2 FQNNGV, per germline. CDR3 loop: CASSLEGLTDTQYF. As DNA, the CDR3 is TGTGCCAGCAGCTTAGAGGGACTCACAGATACGCAGTATTTT.

The V and J genes are TRBV19 and TRBJ2-1; 8 nucleotides line up with TRBD2. Germline-derived CDR1 and CDR2 are LNHDA and SQIVND (reference sequence). V was pared by 10 bases and J by 4 bases, with 9 bases of the junction left unmatched. The CDR3 loop spans 14 amino acids. The CDR3 bases are TGTGCCACAAAAGCGGGAGTAGGATACAATGAGCAGTTCTTC. Protein product: CATKAGVGYNEQFF. Using reference TRBV19 and TRBJ2-1 for the parts outside the CDR3, the full variable domain is DGGITQSPKYLFRKEGQNVTLSCEQNLNHDAMYWYRQDPGQGLRLIYYSQIVNDFQKGDIAEGYSVSREKKESFPLTVTSAQKNPTAFYLCATKAGVGYNEQFFGPGTRLTVL.

Only one count was recorded for this clone. The chain recombines TRBV4-2 with TRBJ1-2; no clear D gene. Germline CDR1 is LGHNA and CDR2 is YNFKEQ. Trimming took off 1 base at V and 4 bases at J, with 13 bases between the two ends. This CDR3 is 15 amino acids long. CDR3 in amino acids: CASSQARGLFYGYTF. DNA of the CDR3: TGTGCCAGCAGCCAAGCCCGGGGTCTTTTCTATGGCTACACCTTC.

This sequence joins TRBV6-5 and TRBJ2-2; unclear D gene. This CDR3 region has 14 residues. V lost 5 bases and J 7 bases, leaving 14 bases between the germline ends. CDR1 and CDR2 (germline): MNHEY, SVGAGI. CDR3: CASSNRLTDGELFF. The CDR3 DNA reads as TGTGCCAGCAGTAACCGACTCACGGACGGGGAGCTGTTTTTT.

This sequence joins TRBV18 and TRBJ1-5; D gene ambiguous. Germline lookup yields CDR1 KGHSH and CDR2 LQKENI. CDR3 length: 14 residues. V lost 2 bases to trimming and J lost 2 bases, with 7 bases between them. The CDR3 nucleotides are TGTGCCAGCTCACCATATCAGGGCAATCAGCCCCAGCATTTT. Translating gives CASSPYQGNQPQHF.